The TCR beta chain described here comes from a study of blood T cell repertoires in COVID-19. Overall study: The origin of the acute and convalescent COVID-19 samples was the United States, Italy and Spain. PBMCs, B-cell-depleted T cells, or T cells provided the cDNA or gDNA that made up the material.

This CDR3 contains 15 residues. Germline assignment: CDR1 SNHLY and CDR2 FYNNEI. Germline trimming cut 1 base from V and 7 bases from J; bases unmatched to any gene: 4. In the study's own analysis: Estimates of nucleated cell counts were drawn from the amplification of reference gene primers. Method: immunoSEQ multiplex PCR; TCRdb's copy keeps in-frame clones and lacks some. The D gene and trimming were derived from the DNA, and the V and J assignments and clone size from that table. The sample yields some 45,000 clones, about 80% seen once. The chain uses TRBV2 and TRBJ1-4; 9 nucleotides line up with TRBD1. The TCR originated in a man aged 60 to 69 with acute or convalescent COVID-19. The sequenced sample was peripheral blood. The DNA of the CDR3 is TGTGCCAGCAGTGAAGGACAGGGGGTCGGTGAAAAACTGTTTTTT. Translating gives CASSEGQGVGEKLFF.